This T cell receptor beta chain was observed in a study of blood T cell repertoires in COVID-19. Turning to the study itself: Acute-phase and convalescent COVID-19 samples originated in the United States, Italy and Spain. Sample material is recorded as cDNA or gDNA derived from T cells, B-cell-depleted T cells, or PBMCs.

Under the authors' procedure: Reference gene primers were amplified, and this amplification served to estimate nucleated cell counts. Here immunoSEQ multiplex PCR was the method, and the copy in TCRdb shows in-frame clones only, minus some. The D gene and trimming were derived from the DNA, and the V and J assignments and clone size from that table. The sample carries roughly 250,000 clones, 75% to 90% recorded once. The trim removed 6 bases at V and 4 bases at J, leaving 13 bases unmatched. The germline V gene has CDR1 SGHTA and CDR2 FQGNSA. The CDR3 covers 16 residues. The sequenced sample consisted of peripheral blood. The origin of this receptor is a man in his sixties who had recovered from COVID-19. The V and J genes are TRBV7-2 and TRBJ2-5, with 8 bases aligning to TRBD1. The CDR3 DNA sequence: TGTGCCAGCAGTTCAAGACCAGGGGGCTCGGGAGAGACCCAGTACTTC. It encodes CASSSRPGGSGETQYF.